This record concerns one T cell receptor beta chain sequence. This record comes from a study of cytomegalovirus exposure and HLA in healthy donors. Study information: Some 85 million unique TCRs, all from HLA-typed donors, were included in an early release of the data.

Primers: 60 Vbeta forward and 13 Jbeta reverse. The protocol was immunoSEQ multiplex PCR, while the TCRdb copy is restricted to in-frame clones and leaves out a portion. Of 120,000 to 150,000 clones listed, 70% to 85% are singletons. Trimming cost V 4 bases and J 7 bases; bases outside gene matches: 5. Per germline, CDR1 MGHRA and CDR2 YSYEKL. The CDR3 runs to 14 residues. The sample comprised PBMCs. The source is a male donor in good health and CMV-seronegative. The chain has TRBV4-1 and TRBJ2-7; 12 nucleotides align to TRBD1. The CDR3 DNA sequence: TGCGCCAGCAGCCCTGGGACAGGGGGCAGGGAGCAGTACTTC. Translating it yields CASSPGTGGREQYF.